The entry below describes one TCR beta chain. Its antigen specificity is not known. The input lacks base qualities; no much larger clone sits a single base away. The sample originates from a study of blood T cell repertoires in COVID-19 (dated by TCRdb to about 2020). Looking at the study overall: The collaborator samples originated in the United States, Italy and Spain and spanned the acute and convalescent phases of COVID-19. Subjects who had been exposed to COVID-19, were actively infected with it, or had recovered from it provided the deeply sampled blood TCRbeta repertoires that made up the dataset. A freely available public database, intended as a resource for researchers studying the immune response to SARS-CoV-2, is where the repertoires were released. The material from the prospective study consisted of cDNA or gDNA derived from T cells, B-cell-depleted T cells, or PBMCs. The samples were drawn from two sources: the first 160 participants of the ongoing ImmuneRACE study, and 1,200 or so subjects contributed by 6 global collaborators. Where HLA class I and class II types were available, the types were taken from metadata supplied by the sample provider, not from assay-based typing. The sample metadata nearly always contained a de-identified subject ID, COVID-19 status, age in years and sex. Findings and caveats that apply to the study as a whole: How much clinical and demographic metadata was included differed by source and by participant, and the metadata was provided uncurated.

TCRbeta CDR3 regions were amplified from genomic DNA using the immunoSEQ Assay, a bias-controlled multiplex PCR. From the authors' description of their analysis: Nucleated cell counts per sample were estimated from amplification of reference gene primers within the assay. To quantify the absolute abundance of each unique TCRbeta CDR3 rearrangement, sequence reads were collapsed and filtered. Productive Simpson clonality was computed per sample as the square root of Simpson's diversity index over productive rearrangements. TCRdb took this table from immuneACCESS and kept in-frame rearrangements with V and J called. Such tables lack part of the clones; where checked against another copy, unresolved V genes explain under half of the gap, and the rest is unexplained. V and J calls and clone size are those listed in that table; D and trimming were worked out from the DNA. This sample gives hundreds of thousands of clones in total; 75% to 90% of them show up just once. The ten top clones hold approximately 1.2% of the sample.

Participants in the prospective study were enrolled through a virtual design, were aged roughly 18 to 100 years, and lived in 24 United States geographic areas. In the prospective study, cohorts were assigned on the basis of participant-reported clinical history obtained from a screening survey and a study questionnaire. ImmuneRACE Cohort 3 recovered participants were defined by two consecutive negative NP/OP PCR tests, healthcare professional clearance, or symptom resolution. In the prospective study, mobile phlebotomists collected whole blood, serum and a nasopharyngeal or oropharyngeal swab from each participant. Additional blood draws and questionnaires over an approximately two-month period could optionally be provided by prospective study participants. Before DNA extraction, prospective study blood samples were shipped either frozen or at room temperature. The CDR3 sequence holds 16 residues, the cysteine and phenylalanine included. Of all the DNA, just the CDR3 is kept, 48 bases in frame from base 1. Reading the germline V gene (reference sequence) gives CDR1 LGHDT and CDR2 YNNKEL. V is shortened by 1 base, J by 4 bases, and the region joining them spans 14 bases.

The source material was PBMCs or T cells enriched from blood (not recorded which). The sequence derives from a man aged 25-40 years who had recovered from COVID-19. The chain is encoded by TRBV3-1 (or the pseudogene TRBV3-2) joined to TRBJ1-3; a weak D assignment points to TRBD1 (5 bases agree). The bases read TGTGCCAGCAGCCAAGGACAGAAAACCCTGGGAAACACCATATATTTT. This gives the protein CASSQGQKTLGNTIYF.